This TCR beta chain was identified during a study of beta chain features in type 1 diabetes. The germline V gene encodes CDR1 SGHNT and CDR2 YYREEE (reference sequence). Deletions cut 3 bases from V and 2 bases from J, with 11 bases between. The CDR3 is 14 residues long. Since all of the isolated RNA was reverse transcribed, expressed TCRB transcripts were what got sequenced. This table comes from immunoSEQ multiplex PCR, and its TCRdb copy is limited to in-frame clones, with some not included. Of about 400,000 clones listed, around 12% are singletons. Donors underwent one heparinised blood draw, about 110 mL on average. CD4+ cells of the naive, central memory, regulatory and stem cell-like memory types were sorted via CD45RO/CCR7/CD25/CD127/CD95/CD27. Points on this clone: Other DNA sequences of this sample code for an identical CDR3.

The rearrangement links TRBV5-4 to TRBJ2-5; D might be TRBD2 (6 bases). Specimen: naive CD4+ T cells from blood. The sequence came from a man aged 18 to 35 in good health. The CDR3 DNA reads as TGTGCCAGCAGCTCCGGGACTTCACAAGAGACCCAGTACTTC. Its protein is CASSSGTSQETQYF.